What follows are 17 T cell receptor beta chains derived from one specimen sequenced in a study of molecular identifiers for immune sequencing clone quantification. TCRdb re-analysed the PCR reads in MiXCR, keeping a single row per CDR3 protein. This table holds approximately 500,000 distinct CDR3 sequences, about 26% found once. Sequencing input: naive CD8+ T cells from blood, with Jurkat cell RNA spiked in. Noted subset: FACS-sorted CD8+CD4-CCR7+CD45RA+ naive T cells. The receptors derive from a human donor in good health. Some libraries in this study had Jurkat cell RNA spiked in.

This clonotype was observed a few times. The chain uses TRBV7-9 and TRBJ1-1, with 8 bases aligning to TRBD1. V lost 5 bases, J lost 1 base, and 6 bases stayed unmatched. Germline V CDR1 and CDR2: SEHNR, FQNEAQ (reference sequence). This CDR3 has 15 amino acids. CDR3 nucleotides: TGTGCCAGCAGCCATGGACAGGGCGGGAACACTGAAGCTTTCTTT. It codes for CASSHGQGGNTEAFF.

This clonotype occurred many times. The chain joins TRBV7-9 to TRBJ1-1, with D tentatively TRBD1 (6 bases). V was cut by 0 bases and J by 0 bases, with 8 bases left in between. The CDR3 totals 15 residues. Germline assignment: CDR1 SEHNR and CDR2 FQNEAQ (reference sequence). DNA of the CDR3: TGTGCCAGCAGCTTAGCGCAGGGGATGAACACTGAAGCTTTCTTT. Encoded protein: CASSLAQGMNTEAFF. The whole variable domain, filled in from reference TRBV7-9 and TRBJ1-1, reads DTGVSQNPRHKITKRGQNVTFRCDPISEHNRLYWYRQTLGQGPEFLTYFQNEAQLEKSRLLSDRFSAERPKGSFSTLEIQRTEQGDSAMYLCASSLAQGMNTEAFFGQGTRLTVV.

The chain is built from TRBV6-2 or TRBV6-3 and TRBJ2-1, with 9 bases matching TRBD1. Losses at the gene ends were 6 bases for V and 9 bases for J; bases not matched to a gene: 6. The CDR3 runs 13 residues. Germline lookup yields CDR1 MNHEY and CDR2 SVGEGT. In nucleotides, the CDR3 is TGTGCCAGCAGCGGGGACAGGGATAGTGAGCAGTTCTTC. The encoded protein is CASSGDRDSEQFF.

The chain is built from TRBV30 and TRBJ2-1; TRBD2 aligns across 16 bases. This CDR3 is built from 17 residues. The V gene's germline CDR1 is GTSNPN and CDR2 SVGIG (reference sequence). V was clipped by 1 base and J by 10 bases; unmatched bases: 10. The CDR3 region is CAWSGPGLAGGPWEQFF. Written as DNA, the CDR3 is TGTGCCTGGAGTGGACCGGGACTAGCGGGAGGGCCGTGGGAGCAGTTCTTC.

On this clonotype itself: With a much larger clone just one base away, this may be a read error. The chain joins TRBV14 to TRBJ2-6, with TRBD1 matching 7 bases. CDR3 length: 16 amino acids. With V trimmed by 11 bases and J by 0 bases, 10 bases remained unmatched. Germline CDR1 reads SGHDN; CDR2 reads FVKESK. CDR3: CAGRRTGDSGANVLTF. Written as DNA, the CDR3 is TGTGCCGGCCGCCGGACAGGCGACTCTGGGGCCAACGTCCTGACTTTC.

V gene TRBV7-9 combines with J gene TRBJ2-2; D unclear. There are 16 residues in the CDR3. V was pared by 2 bases and J by 5 bases, with 15 bases between. CDR1 and CDR2 from the germline V gene are SEHNR and FQNEAQ (reference sequence). DNA for the CDR3: TGTGCCAGCAGCTTATTTCAAGCGTTAAAAACCGGGGAGCTGTTTTTT. Encoded protein: CASSLFQALKTGELFF.

This chain joins TRBV5-4 and TRBJ2-1; 12 bases match TRBD1. Germline V gene sequence: CDR1 SGHNT, CDR2 YYREEE (reference sequence). V gave up 3 bases and J gave up 8 bases; unmatched junction bases: 3. The CDR3 extends over 14 amino acids. The CDR3 sequence: CASSWGQGAYEQFF. The CDR3 bases are TGTGCCAGCAGCTGGGGACAGGGGGCCTATGAGCAGTTCTTC.

In its sample, this clonotype was seen a few times. The J gene is TRBJ2-5, the V gene TRBV7-2; either TRBD1 or TRBD2 may supply D (5 bases each). The CDR3 sequence is 14 residues long. CDR1 and CDR2 (germline): SGHTA, FQGNSA. V gave up 5 bases and J gave up 5 bases, with 15 bases separating them. As DNA, the CDR3 is TGTGCCAGCAGCCCGGGGCTCGGCCGGGAGACCCAGTACTTC. Protein product: CASSPGLGRETQYF.

This clonotype was picked up a small number of times. The J gene is TRBJ1-1, the V gene TRBV6-5; D not resolved. Germline CDR1 reads MNHEY; CDR2 reads SVGAGI. The CDR3 covers 14 residues. Between the trimmed V and J ends, which lost 5 bases and 6 bases, there was a span of 16 bases. The chain's CDR3 is CASSPLQGSPEAFF. The CDR3 DNA reads TGTGCCAGCAGTCCGCTCCAAGGTTCCCCTGAAGCTTTCTTT.

This clonotype has just a few counts. The chain has TRBV19 and TRBJ1-5; a possible D gene is TRBD1 (5 bases). In germline, CDR1 is LNHDA, CDR2 SQIVND (reference sequence). This CDR3 contains 11 residues. The V gene lost 11 bases and the J gene lost 3 bases, with 8 bases spanning the gap. The DNA for the CDR3 is TGTGCCGGGGGGTACAATCAGCCCCAGCATTTT. Translation: CAGGYNQPQHF.

In this sample, this clonotype turned up once. This may be a read error, as it is one base from a much larger clone. The chain recombines TRBV29-1 with TRBJ2-7; D unclear. The germline V gene encodes CDR1 SQVTM and CDR2 ANQGSEA. V lost 2 bases and J lost 3, with 14 bases in between. The CDR3 loop spans 14 amino acids. The CDR3 is CSVESVGRYYEQYF. In DNA form, the CDR3 reads TGCAGCGTTGAATCAGTGGGCAGGTACTACGAGCAGTACTTC.

This clonotype was detected only a few times. The chain has TRBV27 and TRBJ2-3, with TRBD1 matching 8 bases. CDR1 is MNHEY and CDR2 is SMNVEV in the germline V gene (reference sequence). V dropped 5 bases and J dropped 4; count of bases not matched to a gene: 17. There are 18 residues in the CDR3. The CDR3 coding sequence is TGTGCCAGCAGTCTCCTAATAGTGTCAGGGGGCGGCGCAGATACGCAGTATTTT. Translating it yields CASSLLIVSGGGADTQYF.

Note on this clonotype: One base away lies a much larger clone, so this may be a sequencing read error. The gene calls are TRBV4-1 and TRBJ2-7; D is possibly TRBD1 (6 bases). This CDR3 region has 15 residues. Germline V lookup: CDR1 MGHRA, CDR2 YSYEKL. CDR3 DNA: TGCGCCAGCAGCCAAGTACCACAGGGCACCTACAAGCAGTACTTC. Amino acid sequence: CASSQVPQGTYKQYF.

This clonotype was recorded once. The rearrangement links TRBV19 to TRBJ2-2; D is uncertain. Germline CDR1 LNHDA, CDR2 SQIVND (reference sequence). V was trimmed by 3 bases and J by 1 base, leaving 6 bases between them. The CDR3 extends over 14 amino acids. The CDR3 bases are TGTGCCAGTAGTATTCCGGTGAACACCGGGGAGCTGTTTTTT. Its protein is CASSIPVNTGELFF.

For this clonotype: Germline is not matched at one junction end, which may reflect a read error. The V call is TRBV5-1, the J call TRBJ2-1, with TRBD1 matching over 8 bases. The CDR3 is made up of 14 amino acids. Germline lookup yields CDR1 SGHRS and CDR2 YFSETQ. The CDR3 is CASSRTGPYNEQCF. CDR3 DNA sequence: TGCGCCAGCAGCCGGACAGGGCCCTACAATGAGCAGTGCTTC.

The gene calls are TRBV28 and TRBJ1-4, with 7 bases fitting TRBD1. The length of the CDR3 is 15 residues. The junction had 6 bases not matched to a gene; V was cut back by 4 bases and J by 4 bases. CDR1 is MDHEN, CDR2 SYDVKM, per germline. The CDR3 DNA sequence: TGTGCCAGCAGTTCGCGACAGGGAGTTAATGAAAAACTGTTTTTT. It specifies CASSSRQGVNEKLFF.

This clonotype was detected ten times or more. The chain uses TRBV28 and TRBJ2-3; 10 bases match TRBD1. CDR3 length equals 18 residues. The trim removed 7 bases at V and 4 bases at J, leaving 17 bases unmatched. CDR1 is MDHEN, CDR2 SYDVKM, per germline. The CDR3 DNA follows: TGTGCCAGCACCCCTTCCGGGACAGGGGTTATCTGGTCAGATACGCAGTATTTT. It yields the protein CASTPSGTGVIWSDTQYF.